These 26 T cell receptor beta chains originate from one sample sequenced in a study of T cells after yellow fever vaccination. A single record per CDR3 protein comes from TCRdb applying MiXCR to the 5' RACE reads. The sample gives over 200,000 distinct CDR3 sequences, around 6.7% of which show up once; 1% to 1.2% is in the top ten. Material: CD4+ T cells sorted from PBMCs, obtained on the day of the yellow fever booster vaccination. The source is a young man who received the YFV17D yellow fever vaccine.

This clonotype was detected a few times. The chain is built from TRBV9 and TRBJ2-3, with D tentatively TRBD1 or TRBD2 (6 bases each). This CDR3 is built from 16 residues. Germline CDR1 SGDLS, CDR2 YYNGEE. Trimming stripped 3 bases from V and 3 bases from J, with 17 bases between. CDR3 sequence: CASSGTGNLATDTQYF. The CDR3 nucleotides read TGTGCCAGCAGCGGTACAGGGAACCTAGCGACAGATACGCAGTATTTT.

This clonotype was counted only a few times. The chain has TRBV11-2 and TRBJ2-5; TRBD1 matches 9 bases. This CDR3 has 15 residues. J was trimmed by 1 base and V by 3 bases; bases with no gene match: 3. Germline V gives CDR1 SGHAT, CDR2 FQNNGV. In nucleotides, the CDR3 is TGTGCCAGCAGCTTCGGACAGGGGACCCAAGAGACCCAGTACTTC. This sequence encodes CASSFGQGTQETQYF. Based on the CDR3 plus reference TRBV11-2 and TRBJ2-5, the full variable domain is EAGVAQSPRYKIIEKRQSVAFWCNPISGHATLYWYQQILGQGPKLLIQFQNNGVVDDSQLPKDRFSAERLKGVDSTLKIQPAKLEDSAVYLCASSFGQGTQETQYFGPGTRLLVL.

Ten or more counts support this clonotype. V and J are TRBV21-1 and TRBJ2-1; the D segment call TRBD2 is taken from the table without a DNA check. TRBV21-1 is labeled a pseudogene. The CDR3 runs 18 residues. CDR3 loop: CASSQRIRIGEREFEQFF. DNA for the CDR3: TGTGCCAGCAGCCAAAGAATTCGAATAGGGGAGCGGGAGTTTGAGCAGTTCTTC.

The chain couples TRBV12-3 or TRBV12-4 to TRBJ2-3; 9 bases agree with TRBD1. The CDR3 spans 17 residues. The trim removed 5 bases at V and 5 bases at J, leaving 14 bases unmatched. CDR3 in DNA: TGTGCCAGCAGTAGTGCCCGTACGACAGGGGGTCGAGATACGCAGTATTTT. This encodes CASSSARTTGGRDTQYF.

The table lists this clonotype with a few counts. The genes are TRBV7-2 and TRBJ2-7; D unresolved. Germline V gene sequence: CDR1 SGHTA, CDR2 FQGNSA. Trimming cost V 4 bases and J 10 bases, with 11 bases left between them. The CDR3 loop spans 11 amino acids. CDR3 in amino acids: CASSYSYHQYF. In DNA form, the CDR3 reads TGTGCCAGCAGCTACTCATATCATCAGTACTTC.

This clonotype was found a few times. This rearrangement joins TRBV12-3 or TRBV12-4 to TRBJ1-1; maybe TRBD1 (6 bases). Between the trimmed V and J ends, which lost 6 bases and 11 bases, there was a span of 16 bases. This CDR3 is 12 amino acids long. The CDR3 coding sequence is TGTGCCAGCAGGCGACAGGTCTCTCGGGCTTTCTTT. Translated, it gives CASRRQVSRAFF.

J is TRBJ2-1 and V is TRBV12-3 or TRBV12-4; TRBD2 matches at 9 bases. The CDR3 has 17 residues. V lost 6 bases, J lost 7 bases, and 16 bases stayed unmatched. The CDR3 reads CASSSPRREGLRNEQFF. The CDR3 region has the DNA TGTGCCAGCAGCTCCCCTAGGCGGGAGGGCCTGAGGAATGAGCAGTTCTTC.

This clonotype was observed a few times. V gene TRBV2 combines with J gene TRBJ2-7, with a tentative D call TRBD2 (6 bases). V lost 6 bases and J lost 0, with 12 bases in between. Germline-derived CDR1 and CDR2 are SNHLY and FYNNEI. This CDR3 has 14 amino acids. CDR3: CASRATGSSYEQYF. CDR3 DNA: TGTGCCAGCAGAGCAACCGGGAGCTCCTACGAGCAGTACTTC.

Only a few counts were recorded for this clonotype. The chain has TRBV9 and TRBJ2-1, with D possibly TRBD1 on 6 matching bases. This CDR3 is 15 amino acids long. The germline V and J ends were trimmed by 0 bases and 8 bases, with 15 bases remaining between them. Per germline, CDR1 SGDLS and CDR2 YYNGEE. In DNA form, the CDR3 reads TGTGCCAGCAGCGTAGGCAGGGGCGCGATGGATGAGCAGTTCTTC. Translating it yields CASSVGRGAMDEQFF.

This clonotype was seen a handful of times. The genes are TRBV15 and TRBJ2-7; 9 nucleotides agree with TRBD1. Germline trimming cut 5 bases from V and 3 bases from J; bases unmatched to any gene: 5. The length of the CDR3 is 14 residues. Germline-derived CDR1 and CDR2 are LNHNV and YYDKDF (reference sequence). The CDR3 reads CATSARDRDYEQYF. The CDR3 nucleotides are TGTGCCACCAGCGCCCGGGACAGGGACTACGAGCAGTACTTC. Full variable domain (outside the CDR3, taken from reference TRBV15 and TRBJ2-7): DAMVIQNPRYQVTQFGKPVTLSCSQTLNHNVMYWYQQKSSQAPKLLFHYYDKDFNNEADTPDNFQSRRPNTSFCFLDIRSPGLGDTAMYLCATSARDRDYEQYFGPGTRLTVT.

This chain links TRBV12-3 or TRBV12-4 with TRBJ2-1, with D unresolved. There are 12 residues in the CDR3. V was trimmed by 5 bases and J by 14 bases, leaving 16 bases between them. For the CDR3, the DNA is TGTGCCAGCAGTCCTAGAGGAGACTTGGAGTTCTTC. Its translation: CASSPRGDLEFF.

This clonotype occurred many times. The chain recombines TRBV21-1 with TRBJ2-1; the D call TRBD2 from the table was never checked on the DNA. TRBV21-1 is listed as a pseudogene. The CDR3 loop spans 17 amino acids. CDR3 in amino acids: CASSNGGASPSRNEQFF. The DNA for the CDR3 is TGTGCCAGCAGCAACGGAGGGGCCAGTCCCAGTCGCAATGAGCAGTTCTTC.

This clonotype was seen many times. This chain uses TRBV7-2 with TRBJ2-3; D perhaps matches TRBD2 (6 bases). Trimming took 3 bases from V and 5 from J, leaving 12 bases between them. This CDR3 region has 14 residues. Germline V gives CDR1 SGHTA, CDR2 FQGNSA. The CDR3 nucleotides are TGTGCCAGCAGCTTGGGCGGGAAAGAAGATACGCAGTATTTT. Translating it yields CASSLGGKEDTQYF. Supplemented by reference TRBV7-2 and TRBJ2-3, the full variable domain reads GAGVSQSPSNKVTEKGKDVELRCDPISGHTALYWYRQSLGQGLEFLIYFQGNSAPDKSGLPSDRFSAERTGGSVSTLTIQRTQQEDSAVYLCASSLGGKEDTQYFGPGTRLTVL.

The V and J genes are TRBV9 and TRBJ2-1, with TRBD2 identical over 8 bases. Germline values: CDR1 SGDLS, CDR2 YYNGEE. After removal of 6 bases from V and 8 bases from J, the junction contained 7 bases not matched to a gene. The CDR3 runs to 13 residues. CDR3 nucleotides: TGTGCCAGCAATCCGGGAGGGTACTATGAGCAGTTCTTC. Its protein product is CASNPGGYYEQFF. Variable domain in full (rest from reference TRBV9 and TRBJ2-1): DSGVTQTPKHLITATGQRVTLRCSPRSGDLSVYWYQQSLDQGLQFLIQYYNGEERAKGNILERFSAQQFPDLHSELNLSSLELGDSALYFCASNPGGYYEQFFGPGTRLTVL.

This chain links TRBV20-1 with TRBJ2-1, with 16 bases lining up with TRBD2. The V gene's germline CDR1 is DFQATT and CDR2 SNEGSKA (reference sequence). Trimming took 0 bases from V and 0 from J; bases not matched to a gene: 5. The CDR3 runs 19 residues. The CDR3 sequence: CSARDSGLAGGSSYNEQFF. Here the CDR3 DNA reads TGCAGTGCTAGAGATTCGGGACTAGCGGGAGGGAGCTCCTACAATGAGCAGTTCTTC.

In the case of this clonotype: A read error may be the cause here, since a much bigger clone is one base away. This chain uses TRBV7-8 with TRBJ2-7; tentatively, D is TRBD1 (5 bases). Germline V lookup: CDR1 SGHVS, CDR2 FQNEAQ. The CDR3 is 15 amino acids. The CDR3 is CASSLARTGSHEQYF. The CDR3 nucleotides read TGTGCCAGCAGCTTAGCGCGTACAGGCTCCCACGAGCAGTACTTC.

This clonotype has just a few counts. CDR3: CASSFVLNEQFF. CDR3 nucleotides: TGTGCCAGCAGCTTTGTTCTCAATGAGCAGTTCTTC. The chain carries TRBV7-2 and TRBJ2-1; no definite D call. The V gene lost 3 bases and the J gene lost 6 bases, with 6 bases spanning the gap. Germline V lookup: CDR1 SGHTA, CDR2 FQGNSA. The CDR3 is made up of 12 amino acids.

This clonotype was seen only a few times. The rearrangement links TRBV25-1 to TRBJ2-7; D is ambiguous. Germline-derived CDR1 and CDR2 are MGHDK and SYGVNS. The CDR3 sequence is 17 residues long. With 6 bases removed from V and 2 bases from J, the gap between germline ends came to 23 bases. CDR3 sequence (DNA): TGTGCCAGCAGGGAACCAGTTTCGGGTATCCTAGCCTACGAGCAGTACTTC. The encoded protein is CASREPVSGILAYEQYF.

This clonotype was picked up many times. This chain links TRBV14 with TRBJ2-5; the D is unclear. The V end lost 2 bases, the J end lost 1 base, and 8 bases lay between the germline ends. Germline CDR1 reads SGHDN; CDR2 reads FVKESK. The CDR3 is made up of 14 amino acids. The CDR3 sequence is CASSQRLTQETQYF. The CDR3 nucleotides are TGTGCCAGCAGCCAACGGCTCACCCAAGAGACCCAGTACTTC.

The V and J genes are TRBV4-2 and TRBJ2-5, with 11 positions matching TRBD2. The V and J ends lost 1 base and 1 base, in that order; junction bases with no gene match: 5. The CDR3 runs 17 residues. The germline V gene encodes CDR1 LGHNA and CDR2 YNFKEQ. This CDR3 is CASSQGAGTSGQETQYF. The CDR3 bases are TGTGCCAGCAGCCAAGGCGCGGGGACTAGCGGCCAAGAGACCCAGTACTTC.

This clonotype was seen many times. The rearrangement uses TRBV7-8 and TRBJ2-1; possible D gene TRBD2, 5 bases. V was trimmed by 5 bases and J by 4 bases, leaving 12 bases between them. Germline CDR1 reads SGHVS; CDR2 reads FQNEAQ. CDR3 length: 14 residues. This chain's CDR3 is CASSAQRLYNEQFF. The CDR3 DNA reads TGTGCCAGCAGCGCCCAGCGACTATACAATGAGCAGTTCTTC.

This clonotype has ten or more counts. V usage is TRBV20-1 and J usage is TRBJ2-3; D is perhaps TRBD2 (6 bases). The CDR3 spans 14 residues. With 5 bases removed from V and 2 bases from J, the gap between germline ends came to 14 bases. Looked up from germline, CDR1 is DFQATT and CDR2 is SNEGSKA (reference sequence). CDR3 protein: CSAGLGTYTDTQYF. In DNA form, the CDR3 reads TGCAGTGCTGGGCTAGGGACTTACACAGATACGCAGTATTTT.

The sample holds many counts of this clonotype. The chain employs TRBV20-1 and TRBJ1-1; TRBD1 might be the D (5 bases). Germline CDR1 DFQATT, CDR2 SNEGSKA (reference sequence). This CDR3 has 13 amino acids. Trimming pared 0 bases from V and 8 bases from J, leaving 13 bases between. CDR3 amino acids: CSARESVQEEAFF. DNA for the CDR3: TGCAGTGCTAGAGAGTCAGTACAGGAAGAAGCTTTCTTT.

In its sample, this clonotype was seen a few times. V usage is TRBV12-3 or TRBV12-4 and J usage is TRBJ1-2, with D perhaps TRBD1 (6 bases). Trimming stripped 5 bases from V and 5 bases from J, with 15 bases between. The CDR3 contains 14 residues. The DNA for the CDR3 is TGTGCCAGCAGTCCGGGACACGTTAATTATGGCTACACCTTC. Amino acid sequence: CASSPGHVNYGYTF.

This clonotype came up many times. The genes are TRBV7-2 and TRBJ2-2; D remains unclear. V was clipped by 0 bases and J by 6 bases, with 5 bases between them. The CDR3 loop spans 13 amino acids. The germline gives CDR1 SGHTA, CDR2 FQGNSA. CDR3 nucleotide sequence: TGTGCCAGCAGCTTAGCGTATCCCGGGGAGCTGTTTTTT. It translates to CASSLAYPGELFF.

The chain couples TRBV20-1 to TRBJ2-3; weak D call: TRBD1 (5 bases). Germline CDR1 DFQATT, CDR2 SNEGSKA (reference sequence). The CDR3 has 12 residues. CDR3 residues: CSLGRNTDTQYF. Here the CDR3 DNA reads TGCAGCTTGGGGCGGAACACAGATACGCAGTATTTT.